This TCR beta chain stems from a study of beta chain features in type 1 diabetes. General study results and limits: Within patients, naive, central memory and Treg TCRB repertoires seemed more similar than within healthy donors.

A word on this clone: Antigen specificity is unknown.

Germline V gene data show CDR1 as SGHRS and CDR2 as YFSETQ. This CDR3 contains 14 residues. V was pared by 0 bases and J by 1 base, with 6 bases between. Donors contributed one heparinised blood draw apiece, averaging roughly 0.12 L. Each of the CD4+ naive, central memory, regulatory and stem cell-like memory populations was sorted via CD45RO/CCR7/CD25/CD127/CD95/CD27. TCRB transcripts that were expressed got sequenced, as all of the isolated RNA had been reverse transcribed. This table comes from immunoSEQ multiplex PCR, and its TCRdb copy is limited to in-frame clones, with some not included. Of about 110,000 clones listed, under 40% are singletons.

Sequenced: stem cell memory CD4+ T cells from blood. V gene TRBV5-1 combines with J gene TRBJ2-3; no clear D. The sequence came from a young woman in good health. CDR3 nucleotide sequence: TGCGCCAGCAGCTTGGGCGGCGGCACAGATACGCAGTATTTT. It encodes CASSLGGGTDTQYF.